One and the same sample provided the 19 T cell receptor beta chains below, sequenced in a study of blood T cell repertoires in COVID-19. TCRdb's table, derived via immunoSEQ multiplex PCR, lists solely in-frame clones and lacks some. Of about 150,000 clones in the sample, roughly four fifths are singletons; the top ten hold roughly 15%. Sequenced input: peripheral blood. These TCRs come from a human donor with acute or convalescent COVID-19. The donor label of this sample is uncertain.

The chain joins TRBV2 to TRBJ1-6; a possible D gene is TRBD1 (6 bases). V dropped 5 bases and J dropped 7 bases, with 12 bases sitting between them. Germline V lookup: CDR1 SNHLY, CDR2 FYNNEI. The CDR3 runs to 14 residues. CDR3 nucleotides: TGTGCCAGCAGTCGAGTCAGGGGCAATTCACCCCTCCACTTT. It encodes CASSRVRGNSPLHF.

CDR3 nucleotide sequence: TGCGCCAGCAGTGAAGAAAGGCGAGGGAACGAGCAGTACTTC. Translating gives CASSEERRGNEQYF. The chain joins TRBV10-2 to TRBJ2-7, with a tentative D call TRBD2 (5 bases). Germline V lookup: CDR1 WSHSY, CDR2 SAAADI. This CDR3 spans 14 amino acids. Trimming removed 3 bases from V and 5 bases from J, with 14 bases in between.

The chain is built from TRBV5-1 and TRBJ2-3; 8 nucleotides line up with TRBD2. The CDR3 spans 16 residues. Looked up from germline, CDR1 is SGHRS and CDR2 is YFSETQ. J was trimmed by 2 bases and V by 4 bases; bases with no gene match: 9. CDR3 sequence (DNA): TGCGCCAGCAGCCCGGAAAGCGGGGGCTTCACAGATACGCAGTATTTT. This translates into CASSPESGGFTDTQYF.

The V call is TRBV5-5, the J call TRBJ2-5, with D maybe TRBD1 (5 bases). V lost 3 bases to trimming and J lost 2 bases, with 8 bases between them. Germline V gives CDR1 SGHKS, CDR2 YYEKEE (reference sequence). There are 13 residues in the CDR3. CDR3 protein: CASSWTPQETQYF. CDR3 coding DNA: TGTGCCAGCAGCTGGACACCTCAAGAGACCCAGTACTTC.

The chain is built from TRBV5-1 and TRBJ1-2; 12 bases match TRBD1. The CDR3 covers 17 residues. The V and J ends lost 4 bases and 4 bases, in that order; junction bases with no gene match: 11. CDR1 and CDR2 (germline): SGHRS, YFSETQ. The CDR3 here is CASSHLRDRGRGYGYTF. The CDR3 region has the DNA TGCGCCAGCAGCCACCTCCGGGACAGGGGGCGGGGCTATGGCTACACCTTC.

This clone has more than one count but fewer than ten. V and J are TRBV2 and TRBJ1-2; 10 nucleotides line up with TRBD1. J lost 3 bases, V lost 6 bases, and 7 bases had no gene match. The CDR3 is 15 amino acids. Germline lookup yields CDR1 SNHLY and CDR2 FYNNEI. The DNA of the CDR3 is TGTGCCAGCAGCCCCTTGACAGGGGGCGACTATGGCTACACCTTC. Residues: CASSPLTGGDYGYTF.

The chain uses TRBV5-1 and TRBJ2-3, with 7 nucleotides matching TRBD1. The CDR3 consists of 14 residues. Trimming at V came to 4 bases and at J to 1 base, leaving 3 bases not matched to a gene. Germline values: CDR1 SGHRS, CDR2 YFSETQ. The CDR3 here is CASSIDRGTDTQYF. The CDR3 DNA follows: TGCGCCAGCAGCATCGACAGGGGCACAGATACGCAGTATTTT.

The chain joins TRBV7-2 to TRBJ2-5; 7 bases fit TRBD2. V shed 2 bases, J shed 1 base, and the junction held 1 base outside the gene matches. There are 14 residues in the CDR3. The germline V gene has CDR1 SGHTA and CDR2 FQGNSA. CDR3 in amino acids: CASSLSGAQETQYF. The CDR3 DNA sequence: TGTGCCAGCAGCTTAAGCGGGGCCCAAGAGACCCAGTACTTC.

Of note for this clone: At one boundary the junction diverges from the germline segment, which might be a read error. The chain has TRBV3-1 (or the pseudogene TRBV3-2) and TRBJ2-1, with 7 bases fitting TRBD1. From germline, CDR1 is LGHDT and CDR2 YNNKEL (reference sequence). The CDR3 runs 15 residues. The CDR3 spells CASRQETGADNEQFF. CDR3 nucleotide sequence: TGTGCCAGCAGACAAGAAACAGGGGCGGACAATGAGCAGTTCTTC.

The gene calls are TRBV12-5 and TRBJ1-6; 9 bases map to TRBD1. The CDR3 is 14 amino acids. Unmatched junction bases numbered 0, after V lost 6 bases and J lost 3 bases. Germline assignment: CDR1 LGHNT and CDR2 FRNRAP. CDR3 amino acids: CASGGQGYNSPLHF. The CDR3 coding sequence is TGTGCTAGTGGGGGACAGGGCTATAATTCACCCCTCCACTTT.

This chain's CDR3 is CASSLTGQGSDTQYF. In nucleotides, the CDR3 is TGTGCCAGCAGCTTGACGGGACAGGGGTCAGATACGCAGTATTTT. The chain couples TRBV5-4 to TRBJ2-3, with 10 positions matching TRBD1. Germline CDR1 reads SGHNT; CDR2 reads YYREEE (reference sequence). CDR3 length: 15 residues. V was pared by 1 base and J by 4 bases, with 3 bases of the junction left unmatched. Complete variable domain (other parts from reference TRBV5-4 and TRBJ2-3): ETGVTQSPTHLIKTRGQQVTLRCSSQSGHNTVSWYQQALGQGPQFIFQYYREEENGRGNFPPRFSGLQFPNYSSELNVNALELDDSALYLCASSLTGQGSDTQYFGPGTRLTVL.

This chain uses TRBV5-1 with TRBJ1-5; TRBD1 is a possible D gene (5 bases). The CDR3 covers 16 residues. Germline V gene data show CDR1 as SGHRS and CDR2 as YFSETQ. V was shortened by 3 bases and J by 4 bases, with 17 bases between the two germline ends. The chain's CDR3 is CASSSGTGGANQPQHF. The CDR3 bases are TGCGCCAGCAGCTCGGGGACTGGAGGGGCAAATCAGCCCCAGCATTTT.

The chain is built from TRBV3-1 (or the pseudogene TRBV3-2) and TRBJ1-2; D might be TRBD1 (6 bases). V lost 5 bases and J 8 bases, leaving 21 bases between the germline ends. The CDR3 is 15 amino acids. The germline V gene encodes CDR1 LGHDT and CDR2 YNNKEL (reference sequence). DNA of the CDR3: TGTGCCAGCAGCTCGGCTCGGACAGCTGCAGGCGGCTACACCTTC. This sequence encodes CASSSARTAAGGYTF.

The chain combines TRBV4-2 with TRBJ1-5; D possibly corresponds to TRBD1 (6 bases). Trimming stripped 0 bases from V and 6 bases from J, with 12 bases between. Germline V lookup: CDR1 LGHNA, CDR2 YNFKEQ. The CDR3 contains 15 residues. The CDR3 sequence: CASSQEGGQGQPQHF. The CDR3 bases are TGTGCCAGCAGCCAAGAGGGGGGGCAGGGTCAGCCCCAGCATTTT.

This clone has only one observation. This chain uses TRBV6-6 with TRBJ1-1; 7 nucleotides agree with TRBD1. The germline V gene encodes CDR1 MNHNY and CDR2 SVGAGI (reference sequence). The length of the CDR3 is 14 residues. V trimming: 7 bases; J trimming: 1 base; junction bases outside the gene matches: 6. CDR3 protein: CASNPGTANTEAFF. The CDR3, as DNA: TGTGCCAGCAATCCCGGGACAGCGAACACTGAAGCTTTCTTT.

This clone was counted between two and nine times. The chain has TRBV19 and TRBJ1-6, with D possibly TRBD1 on 6 matching bases. Trimming pared 9 bases from V and 0 bases from J, leaving 15 bases between. CDR3 length equals 16 residues. Germline assignment: CDR1 LNHDA and CDR2 SQIVND (reference sequence). CDR3 amino acids: CASKVQGHSYNSPLHF. The CDR3 DNA reads as TGTGCCAGCAAGGTACAGGGACACTCCTATAATTCACCCCTCCACTTT. Full variable domain (missing parts from reference TRBV19 and TRBJ1-6): DGGITQSPKYLFRKEGQNVTLSCEQNLNHDAMYWYRQDPGQGLRLIYYSQIVNDFQKGDIAEGYSVSREKKESFPLTVTSAQKNPTAFYLCASKVQGHSYNSPLHFGNGTRLTVT.

The chain is built from TRBV20-1 and TRBJ1-6; D not certain. Trimming left V 3 bases short and J 0 bases short, with 9 bases between. The CDR3 runs 15 residues. Germline CDR1 and CDR2: DFQATT and SNEGSKA (reference sequence). The CDR3 bases are TGCAGTGCTAGTATGGGGAGCTCCTATAATTCACCCCTCCACTTT. Translating gives CSASMGSSYNSPLHF.

This chain uses TRBV6-2 or TRBV6-3 with TRBJ1-2; no definite D call. Germline V lookup: CDR1 MNHEY, CDR2 SVGEGT. Between the trimmed V and J ends, which lost 3 bases and 8 bases, there was a span of 10 bases. This CDR3 is 12 amino acids long. The CDR3 region is CASSYPAQGYTF. The CDR3 nucleotides are TGTGCCAGCAGTTATCCCGCCCAGGGCTACACCTTC.

The chain links TRBV28 to TRBJ1-5; D possibly corresponds to TRBD1 (6 bases). Germline V gene lookup returns CDR1 MDHEN and CDR2 SYDVKM. This CDR3 region has 16 residues. Trimming took 5 bases from V and 5 from J, leaving 19 bases between them. CDR3 DNA: TGTGCCAGCAGTCCCTGGACAGCCAAGGTGGATCAGCCCCAGCATTTT. Protein: CASSPWTAKVDQPQHF.